The entry below gives a single T cell receptor (beta chain) sequence along with its context. Its antigen remains unknown. Using a J-beta primer mix together with a sample-barcoded 5' primer, a second PCR was run for roughly 7 to 11 cycles. Using its own MiXCR run on the 5' RACE reads, TCRdb lists one record per CDR3 protein. The repertoire holds roughly 1.4 million distinct CDR3 sequences, with 45% to 70% as singletons. The CDR3 has 13 residues. Looked up from germline, CDR1 is SGHTA and CDR2 is FQGNSA. V lost 0 bases and J lost 8, with 10 bases in between. This entry belongs to a study of blood T cells in healthy people across ages. Study-wide results and caveats: Compared with aged donors, long-lived donors showed fewer expanded clones, suggesting selection.

Researchers report isolating at least 6 million PBMCs per sample. The chain has TRBV7-2 and TRBJ1-1, with D possibly being TRBD1 (5 bases). The receptor was derived from a man between 18 and 35 years old in good health. Sequences were obtained from blood. The CDR3 DNA is TGTGCCAGCAGCTTAGCGGACTGGGGCGAAGCTTTCTTT. Its translation: CASSLADWGEAFF.